Described below is a single T cell receptor (beta chain) sequence and its context. This sample is part of a study of human T cells and chemical hapten exposure. The time point: patch test 3, about 24 weeks after DPC sensitization. Treatment: therapeutic diphenylcyclopropenone sensitization with weekly scalp DPC. Via MiXCR, TCRdb re-called the RACE reads, giving one row per CDR3 protein. The sample shows roughly 100,000 distinct CDR3 sequences, under 40% of them seen only once. The V end lost 3 bases, the J end lost 1 base, and 14 bases lay between the germline ends. This CDR3 contains 16 residues. Germline CDR1 and CDR2: SGHTA and FQGNSA.

The sample here was whole blood, taken in connection with sensitization to the hapten diphenylcyclopropenone (DPC). This sequence joins TRBV7-2 and TRBJ2-3, with a possible D match to TRBD2 (6 bases). This clonotype was obtained from a man aged 35-49 years with alopecia areata. Some clones in this sample may be carry-over from other donors' samples. The CDR3 nucleotides read TGTGCCAGCAGCTTCTTATCTGGAGGGCGCACAGATACGCAGTATTTT. It is translated as CASSFLSGGRTDTQYF.